This T cell receptor beta chain was obtained from a study of T-cell reconstitution after alpha-beta-depleted transplantation in children. The V end was cut by 5 bases, the J end by 1 base, with 9 bases between. The CDR3 totals 13 residues. CDR1 and CDR2 from the germline V gene are MNHEY and SMNVEV (reference sequence). During its preparation, the TCRbeta library received unique molecular identifiers. MiXCR, applied by TCRdb to the PCR reads, yields one record per CDR3 protein. Here the sample spans 450,000 to 600,000 distinct CDR3 sequences, 13% being singletons. Findings of the study overall: One year post-transplant, T-cell counts and diversity were largely derived from T cells produced anew. Surviving recipient T cells and thymic progenitors underlay high day-60 TCRbeta diversity in some patients. At around two months after transplant, the alpha-beta T cells were reportedly derived from several hundred expanded clones that came from non-depleted graft cells.

There are a few counts of this clonotype. The antigen is not known. The sequencing used PBMCs, mostly from graft donor cells, collected 360 days after TCRalphabeta/CD19-depleted stem cell transplant. This receptor was identified in a male patient under 18 who had a stem cell transplant for acute myeloid leukemia, so the T cells may come from the graft donor. The chain links TRBV27 to TRBJ2-7; D gene ambiguous. This chain's CDR3 is CASSVRISYEQYF. The CDR3 coding sequence is TGTGCCAGCAGTGTCCGGATATCCTACGAGCAGTACTTC.